The present TCR beta chain was sequenced within a study of blood T cell repertoires in COVID-19. Study summary: From T cells, B-cell-depleted T cells, or PBMCs came the material, which was cDNA or gDNA.

The table came from immunoSEQ multiplex PCR; TCRdb's copy has only in-frame clones and leaves some out. The table shows 95,000 to 150,000 clones, with 60% to 80% occurring only once. V was pared by 5 bases and J by 2 bases, with 12 bases between. CDR3 length: 14 amino acids. From germline, CDR1 is MNHEY and CDR2 SMNVEV (reference sequence). The origin of this receptor is a man aged 80 or over with COVID-19, enrolled during active disease. The chain joins TRBV27 to TRBJ2-5, with D perhaps TRBD1 (5 bases). The sample taken for sequencing was peripheral blood. The CDR3 region has the DNA TGTGCCAGCAGTCCCTTTACAGGACAAGAGACCCAGTACTTC. It yields the protein CASSPFTGQETQYF.